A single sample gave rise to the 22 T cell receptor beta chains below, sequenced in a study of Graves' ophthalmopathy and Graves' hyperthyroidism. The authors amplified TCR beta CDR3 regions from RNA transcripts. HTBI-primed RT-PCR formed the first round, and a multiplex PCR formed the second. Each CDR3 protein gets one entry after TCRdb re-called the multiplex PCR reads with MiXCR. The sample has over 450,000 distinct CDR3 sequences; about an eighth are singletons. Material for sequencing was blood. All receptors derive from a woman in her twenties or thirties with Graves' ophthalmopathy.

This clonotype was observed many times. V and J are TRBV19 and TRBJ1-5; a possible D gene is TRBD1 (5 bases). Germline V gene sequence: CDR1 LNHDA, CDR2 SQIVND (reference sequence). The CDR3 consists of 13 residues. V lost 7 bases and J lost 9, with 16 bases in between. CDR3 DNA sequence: TGTGCCAGTACAACCGACAGAACCGTGCCCCAGCATTTT. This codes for CASTTDRTVPQHF.

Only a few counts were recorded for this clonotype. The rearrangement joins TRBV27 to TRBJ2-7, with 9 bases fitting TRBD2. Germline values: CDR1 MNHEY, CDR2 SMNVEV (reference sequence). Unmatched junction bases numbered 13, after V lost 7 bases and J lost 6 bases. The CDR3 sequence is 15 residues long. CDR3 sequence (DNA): TGTGCCAGCAACCCAGCGGCTAGCGGGACATCCGAGCAGTACTTC. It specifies CASNPAASGTSEQYF.

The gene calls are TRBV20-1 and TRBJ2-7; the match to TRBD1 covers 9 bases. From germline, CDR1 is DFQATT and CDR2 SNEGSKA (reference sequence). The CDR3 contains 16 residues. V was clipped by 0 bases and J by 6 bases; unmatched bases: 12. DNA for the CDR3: TGCAGTGCTAGAGATCCACGACAGGGGGTGGGTGGCGAGCAGTACTTC. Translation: CSARDPRQGVGGEQYF.

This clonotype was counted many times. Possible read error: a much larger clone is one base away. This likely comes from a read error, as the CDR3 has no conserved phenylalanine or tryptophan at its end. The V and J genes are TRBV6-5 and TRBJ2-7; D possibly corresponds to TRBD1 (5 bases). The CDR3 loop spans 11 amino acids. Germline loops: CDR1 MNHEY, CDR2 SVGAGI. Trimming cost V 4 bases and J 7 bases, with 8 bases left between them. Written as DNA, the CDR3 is TGTGCCAGCAGTTCAGGGCTGGAGCAGTACTCC. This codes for CASSSGLEQYS.

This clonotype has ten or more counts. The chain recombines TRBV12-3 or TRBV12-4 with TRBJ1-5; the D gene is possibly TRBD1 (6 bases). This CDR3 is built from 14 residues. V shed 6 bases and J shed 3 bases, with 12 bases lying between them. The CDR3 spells CASSLDRNNQPQHF. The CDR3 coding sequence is TGTGCCAGCAGCCTGGACAGAAACAATCAGCCCCAGCATTTT.

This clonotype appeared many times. The CDR3 spells CASSHGQGANYGYTF. CDR3 DNA: TGTGCCAGCAGCCACGGACAGGGGGCTAACTATGGCTACACCTTC. V and J are TRBV11-3 and TRBJ1-2, with 10 bases aligning to TRBD1. Germline lookup yields CDR1 SGHNT and CDR2 YENEEA. The V gene end was trimmed by 5 bases and the J gene end by 0 bases; junction bases not matched to a gene: 3. The CDR3 covers 15 residues.

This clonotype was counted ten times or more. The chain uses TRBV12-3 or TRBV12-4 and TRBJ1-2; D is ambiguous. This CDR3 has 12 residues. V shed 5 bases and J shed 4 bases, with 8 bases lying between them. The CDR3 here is CASSHLSYGYTF. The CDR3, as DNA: TGTGCCAGCAGTCACCTCAGCTATGGCTACACCTTC.

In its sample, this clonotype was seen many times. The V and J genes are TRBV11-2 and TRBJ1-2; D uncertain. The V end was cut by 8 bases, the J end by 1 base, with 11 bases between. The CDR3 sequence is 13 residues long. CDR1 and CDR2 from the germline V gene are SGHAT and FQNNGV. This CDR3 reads CASSWESNYGYTF. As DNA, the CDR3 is TGTGCCAGCTCATGGGAGAGTAACTATGGCTACACCTTC. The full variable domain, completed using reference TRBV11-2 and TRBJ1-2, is EAGVAQSPRYKIIEKRQSVAFWCNPISGHATLYWYQQILGQGPKLLIQFQNNGVVDDSQLPKDRFSAERLKGVDSTLKIQPAKLEDSAVYLCASSWESNYGYTFGSGTRLTVV.

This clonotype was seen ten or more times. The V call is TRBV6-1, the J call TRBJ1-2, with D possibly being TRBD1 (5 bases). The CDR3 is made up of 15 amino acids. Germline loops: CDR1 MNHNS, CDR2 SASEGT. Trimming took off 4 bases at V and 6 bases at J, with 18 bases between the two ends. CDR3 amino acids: CASSGSTGTKNGYTF. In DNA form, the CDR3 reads TGTGCCAGCAGTGGGTCTACCGGGACCAAGAATGGCTACACCTTC.

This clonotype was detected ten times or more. The CDR3 bases are TGCAGTGCTAGTGAAAAAGAGACCCAGTACTTC. This codes for CSASEKETQYF. The chain recombines TRBV20-1 with TRBJ2-5, with D unclear. The CDR3 is 11 residues long. Germline V CDR1 and CDR2: DFQATT, SNEGSKA (reference sequence). Trimming took off 3 bases at V and 3 bases at J, with 5 bases between the two ends.

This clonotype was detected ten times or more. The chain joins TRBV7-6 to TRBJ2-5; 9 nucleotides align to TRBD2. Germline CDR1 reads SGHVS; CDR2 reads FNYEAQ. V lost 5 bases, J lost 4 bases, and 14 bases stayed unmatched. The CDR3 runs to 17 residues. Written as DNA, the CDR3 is TGTGCCAGCAGCCGGGGCGTGAGTAGCGGGAGCCTAGAGACCCAGTACTTC. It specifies CASSRGVSSGSLETQYF.

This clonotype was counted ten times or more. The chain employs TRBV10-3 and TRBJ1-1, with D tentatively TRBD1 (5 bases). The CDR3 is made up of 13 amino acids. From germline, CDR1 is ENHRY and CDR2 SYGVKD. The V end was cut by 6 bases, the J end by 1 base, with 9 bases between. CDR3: CAISRTPNTEAFF. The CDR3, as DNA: TGTGCCATCAGCCGGACACCGAACACTGAAGCTTTCTTT.

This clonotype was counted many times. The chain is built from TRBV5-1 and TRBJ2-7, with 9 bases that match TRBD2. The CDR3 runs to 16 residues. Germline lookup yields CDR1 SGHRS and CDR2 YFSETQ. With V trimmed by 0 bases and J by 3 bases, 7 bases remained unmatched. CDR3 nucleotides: TGCGCCAGCAGCTTGGCCTTGACTAGCGGAGTCTACGAGCAGTACTTC. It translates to CASSLALTSGVYEQYF.

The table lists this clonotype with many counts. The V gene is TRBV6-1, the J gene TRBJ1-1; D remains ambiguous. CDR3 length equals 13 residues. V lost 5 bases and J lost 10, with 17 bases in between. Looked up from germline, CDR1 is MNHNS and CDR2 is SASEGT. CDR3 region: CASSSAPGVRAFF. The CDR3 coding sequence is TGTGCCAGCAGTAGTGCCCCAGGTGTTAGAGCTTTCTTT.

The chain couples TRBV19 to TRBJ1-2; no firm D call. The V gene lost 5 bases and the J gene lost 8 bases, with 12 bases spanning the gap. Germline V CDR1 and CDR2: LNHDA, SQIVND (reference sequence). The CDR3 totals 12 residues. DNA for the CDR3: TGTGCCAGTAGTCTGCTACACGACGGCTACACCTTC. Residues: CASSLLHDGYTF.

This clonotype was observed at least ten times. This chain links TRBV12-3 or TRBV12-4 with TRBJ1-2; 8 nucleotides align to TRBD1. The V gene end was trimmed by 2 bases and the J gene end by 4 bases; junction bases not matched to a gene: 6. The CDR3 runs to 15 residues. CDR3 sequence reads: CASSLPGQGSYGYTF. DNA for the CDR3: TGTGCCAGCAGTTTACCCGGACAGGGAAGCTATGGCTACACCTTC.

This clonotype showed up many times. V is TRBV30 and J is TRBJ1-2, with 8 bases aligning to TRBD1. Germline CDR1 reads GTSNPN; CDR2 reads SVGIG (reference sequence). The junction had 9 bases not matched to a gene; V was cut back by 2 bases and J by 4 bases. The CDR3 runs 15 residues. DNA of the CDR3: TGTGCCTGGAGTTTGACAGGGGCGCGGGGCTATGGCTACACCTTC. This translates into CAWSLTGARGYGYTF.

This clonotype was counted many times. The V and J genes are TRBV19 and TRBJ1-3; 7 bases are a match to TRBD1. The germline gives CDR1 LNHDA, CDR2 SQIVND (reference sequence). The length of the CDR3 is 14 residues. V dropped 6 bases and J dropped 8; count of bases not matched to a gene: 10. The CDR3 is CASSPRQGRYTIYF. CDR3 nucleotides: TGTGCCAGTAGCCCCAGACAGGGACGGTACACCATATATTTT.

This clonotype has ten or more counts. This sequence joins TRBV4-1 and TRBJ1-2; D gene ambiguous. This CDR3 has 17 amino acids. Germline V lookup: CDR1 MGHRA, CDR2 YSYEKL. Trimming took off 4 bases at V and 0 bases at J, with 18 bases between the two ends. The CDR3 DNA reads TGCGCCAGCAGCCCCAAGGTGGTCTTGGTGACTAACTATGGCTACACCTTC. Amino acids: CASSPKVVLVTNYGYTF.

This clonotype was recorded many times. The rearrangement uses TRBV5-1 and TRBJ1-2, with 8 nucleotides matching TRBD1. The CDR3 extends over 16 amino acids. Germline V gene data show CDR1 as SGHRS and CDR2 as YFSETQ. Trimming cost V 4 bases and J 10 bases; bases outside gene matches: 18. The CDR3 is CASSPGQGFGAIDYTF. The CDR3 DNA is TGCGCCAGCAGCCCCGGACAGGGCTTTGGAGCCATCGACTACACCTTC.

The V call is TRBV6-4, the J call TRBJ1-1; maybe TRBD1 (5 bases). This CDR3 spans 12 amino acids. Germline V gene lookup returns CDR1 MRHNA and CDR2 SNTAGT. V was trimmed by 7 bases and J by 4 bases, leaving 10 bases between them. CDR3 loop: CASKKGSTEAFF. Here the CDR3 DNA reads TGTGCCAGCAAGAAGGGGTCCACTGAAGCTTTCTTT.

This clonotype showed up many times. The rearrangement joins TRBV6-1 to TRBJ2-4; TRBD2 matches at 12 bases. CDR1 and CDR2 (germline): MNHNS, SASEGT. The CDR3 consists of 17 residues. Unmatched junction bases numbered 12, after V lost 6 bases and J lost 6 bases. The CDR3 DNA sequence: TGTGCCAGCAGCACATGGACTAGCGGGATGGGGCGAAACATTCAGTACTTC. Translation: CASSTWTSGMGRNIQYF.